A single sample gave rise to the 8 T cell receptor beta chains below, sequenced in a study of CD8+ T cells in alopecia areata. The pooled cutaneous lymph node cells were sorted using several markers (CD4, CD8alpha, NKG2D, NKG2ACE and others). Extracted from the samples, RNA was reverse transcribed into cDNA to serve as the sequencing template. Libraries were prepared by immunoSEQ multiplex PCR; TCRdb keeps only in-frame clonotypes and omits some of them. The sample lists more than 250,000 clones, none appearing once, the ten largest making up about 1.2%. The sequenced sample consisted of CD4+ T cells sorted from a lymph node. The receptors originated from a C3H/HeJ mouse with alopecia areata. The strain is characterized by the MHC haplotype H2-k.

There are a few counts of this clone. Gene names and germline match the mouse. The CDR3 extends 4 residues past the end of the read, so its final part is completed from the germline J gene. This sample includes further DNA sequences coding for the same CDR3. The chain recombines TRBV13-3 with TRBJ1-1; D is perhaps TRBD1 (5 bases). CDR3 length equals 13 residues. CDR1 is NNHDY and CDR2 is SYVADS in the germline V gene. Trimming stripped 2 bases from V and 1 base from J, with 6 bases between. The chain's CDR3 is CASSETGNTEVFF. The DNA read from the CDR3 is TGTGCCAGCAGTGAAACAGGGAACACA.

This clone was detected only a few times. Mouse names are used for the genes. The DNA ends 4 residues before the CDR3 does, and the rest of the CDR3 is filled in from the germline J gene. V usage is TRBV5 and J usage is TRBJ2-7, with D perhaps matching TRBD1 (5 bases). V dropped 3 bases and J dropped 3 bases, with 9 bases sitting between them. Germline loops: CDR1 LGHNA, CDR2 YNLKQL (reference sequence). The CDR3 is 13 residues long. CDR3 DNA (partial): TGTGCCAGCAGCCACCGACAGTTCTAT. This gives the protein CASSHRQFY. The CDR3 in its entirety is CASSHRQFYEQYF.

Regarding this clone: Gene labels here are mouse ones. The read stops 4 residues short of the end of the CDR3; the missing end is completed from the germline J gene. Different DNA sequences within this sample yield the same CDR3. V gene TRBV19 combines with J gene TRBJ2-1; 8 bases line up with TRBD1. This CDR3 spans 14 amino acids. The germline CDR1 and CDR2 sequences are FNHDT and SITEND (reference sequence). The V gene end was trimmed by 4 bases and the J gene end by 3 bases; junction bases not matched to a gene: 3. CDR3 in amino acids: CASSSGTGYAEQFF. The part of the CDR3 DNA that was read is TGTGCCAGCAGTTCCGGGACAGGCTATGCT.

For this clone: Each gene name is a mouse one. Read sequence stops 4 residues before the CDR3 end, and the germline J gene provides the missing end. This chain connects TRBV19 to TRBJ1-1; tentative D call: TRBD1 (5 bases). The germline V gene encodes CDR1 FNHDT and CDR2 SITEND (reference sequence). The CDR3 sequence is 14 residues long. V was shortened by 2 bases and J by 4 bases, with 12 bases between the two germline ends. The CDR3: CASSIGGEGTEVFF. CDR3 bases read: TGTGCCAGCAGTATTGGAGGGGAGGGCACA.

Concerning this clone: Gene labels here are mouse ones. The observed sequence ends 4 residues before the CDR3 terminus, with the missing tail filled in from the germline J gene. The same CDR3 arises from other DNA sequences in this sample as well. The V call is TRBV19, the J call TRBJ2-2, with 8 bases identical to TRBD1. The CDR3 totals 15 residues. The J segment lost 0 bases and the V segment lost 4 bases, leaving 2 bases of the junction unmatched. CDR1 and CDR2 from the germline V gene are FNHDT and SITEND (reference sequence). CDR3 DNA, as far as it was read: TGTGCCAGCAGTCGGGACAGGTCAAACACCGGG. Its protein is CASSRDRSNTG. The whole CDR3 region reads CASSRDRSNTGQLYF.

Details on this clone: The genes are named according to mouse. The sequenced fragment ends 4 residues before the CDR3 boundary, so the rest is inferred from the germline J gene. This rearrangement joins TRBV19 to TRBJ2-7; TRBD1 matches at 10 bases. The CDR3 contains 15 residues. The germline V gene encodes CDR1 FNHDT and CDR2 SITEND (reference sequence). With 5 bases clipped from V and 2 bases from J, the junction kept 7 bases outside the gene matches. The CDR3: CASRVRTGGAYEQYF. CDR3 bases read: TGTGCCAGCAGAGTCCGGACAGGGGGGGCCTAT. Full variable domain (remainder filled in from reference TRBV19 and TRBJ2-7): GGIITQTPKFLIGQEGQKLTLKCQQNFNHDTMYWYRQDSGKGLRLIYYSITENDLQKGDLSEGYDASREKKSSFSLTVTSAQKNEMAVFLCASRVRTGGAYEQYFGPGTRLTVL.

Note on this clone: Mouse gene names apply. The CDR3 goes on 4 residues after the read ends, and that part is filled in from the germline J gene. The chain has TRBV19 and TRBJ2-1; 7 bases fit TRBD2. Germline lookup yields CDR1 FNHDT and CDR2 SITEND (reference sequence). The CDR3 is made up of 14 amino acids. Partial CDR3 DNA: TGTGCCAGCAGTACTGGGGGAGGTAGGGCT. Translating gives CASSTGGGRA. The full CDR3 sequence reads CASSTGGGRAEQFF.

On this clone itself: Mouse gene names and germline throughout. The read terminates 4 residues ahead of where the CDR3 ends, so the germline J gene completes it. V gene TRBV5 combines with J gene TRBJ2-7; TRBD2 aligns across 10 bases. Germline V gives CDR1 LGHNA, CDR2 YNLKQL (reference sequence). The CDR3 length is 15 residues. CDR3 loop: CASSQPGTGEYEQYF. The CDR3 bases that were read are TGTGCCAGCAGCCAACCCGGGACTGGGGAGTAT.